The entry below describes one TCR beta chain. Its antigen is not known. This sample stems from a study of shared clonotypes between healthy human individuals. Study-level points and caveats: Non-shared clonotypes showed lower generation probabilities than clonotypes common to all four donors. Few donors restricted represented genetic and exposure-history diversity.

The input for sorted-subset replicate PCRs was 200 ng DNA, 30,000 or so T cell genomes. TCRdb's copy holds only in-frame clones and misses some; the assay was immunoSEQ multiplex PCR. Among under 1 million clones listed, around 96% were seen once. Terminally differentiated effector memory CD45RA+ cells were excluded from the naive CD8 cells, which were CD45RO-negative and positively selected for CCR7. Per germline, CDR1 MNHEY and CDR2 SMNVEV (reference sequence). This CDR3 spans 15 amino acids. V lost 4 bases, J lost 3 bases, and 13 bases lay in between. Sequencing was carried out using naive CD8+ T cells sorted from blood. The J gene is TRBJ1-3, the V gene TRBV27; D gene ambiguous. The sequence was collected from a man aged 30 to 45 in good health. Here the CDR3 DNA reads TGTGCCAGCAGTTACGGCCCTGGCGGTGGAAACACCATATATTTT. This codes for CASSYGPGGGNTIYF.